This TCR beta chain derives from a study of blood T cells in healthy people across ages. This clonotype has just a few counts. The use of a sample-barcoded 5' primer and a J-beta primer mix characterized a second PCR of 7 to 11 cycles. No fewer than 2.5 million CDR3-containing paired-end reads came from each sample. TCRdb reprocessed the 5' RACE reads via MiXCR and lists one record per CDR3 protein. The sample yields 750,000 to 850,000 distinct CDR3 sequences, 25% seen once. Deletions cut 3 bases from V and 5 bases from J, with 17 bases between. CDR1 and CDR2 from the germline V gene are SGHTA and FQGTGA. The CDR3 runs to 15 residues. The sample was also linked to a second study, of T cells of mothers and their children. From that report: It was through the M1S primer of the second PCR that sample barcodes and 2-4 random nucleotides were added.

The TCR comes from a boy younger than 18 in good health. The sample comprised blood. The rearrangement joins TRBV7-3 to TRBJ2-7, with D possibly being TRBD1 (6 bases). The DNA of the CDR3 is TGTGCCAGCAGCTTCAGACAGGCTCTAAGGAACGAGCAGTACTTC. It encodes CASSFRQALRNEQYF.